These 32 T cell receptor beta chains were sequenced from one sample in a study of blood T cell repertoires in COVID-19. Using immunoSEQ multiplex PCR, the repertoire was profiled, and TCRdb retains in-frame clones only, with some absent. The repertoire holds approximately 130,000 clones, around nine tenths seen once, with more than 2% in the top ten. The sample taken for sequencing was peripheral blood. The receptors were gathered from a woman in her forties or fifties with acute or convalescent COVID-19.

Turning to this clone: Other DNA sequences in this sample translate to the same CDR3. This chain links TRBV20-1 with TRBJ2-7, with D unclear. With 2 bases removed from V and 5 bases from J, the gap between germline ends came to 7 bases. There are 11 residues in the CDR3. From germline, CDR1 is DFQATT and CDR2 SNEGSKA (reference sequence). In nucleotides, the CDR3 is TGCAGTGCTAGATCAGGCCACGAGCAGTACTTC. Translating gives CSARSGHEQYF.

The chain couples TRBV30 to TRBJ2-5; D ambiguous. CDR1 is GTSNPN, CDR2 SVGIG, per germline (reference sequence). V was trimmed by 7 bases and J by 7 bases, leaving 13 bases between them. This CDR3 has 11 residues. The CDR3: CASTVEWTQYF. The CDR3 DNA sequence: TGTGCCTCCACGGTTGAGTGGACCCAGTACTTC.

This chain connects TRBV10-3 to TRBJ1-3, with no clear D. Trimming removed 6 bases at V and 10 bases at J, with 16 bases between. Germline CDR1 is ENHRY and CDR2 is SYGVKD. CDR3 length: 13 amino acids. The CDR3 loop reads CAISEPSRRTIYF. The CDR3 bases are TGTGCCATCAGCGAGCCATCGCGGAGGACCATATATTTT.

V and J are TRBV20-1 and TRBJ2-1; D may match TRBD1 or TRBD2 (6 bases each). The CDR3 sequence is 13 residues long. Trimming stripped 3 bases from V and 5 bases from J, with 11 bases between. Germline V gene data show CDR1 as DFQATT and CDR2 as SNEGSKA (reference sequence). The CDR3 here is CSASGGHNNEQFF. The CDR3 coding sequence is TGCAGTGCTAGTGGGGGGCACAACAATGAGCAGTTCTTC.

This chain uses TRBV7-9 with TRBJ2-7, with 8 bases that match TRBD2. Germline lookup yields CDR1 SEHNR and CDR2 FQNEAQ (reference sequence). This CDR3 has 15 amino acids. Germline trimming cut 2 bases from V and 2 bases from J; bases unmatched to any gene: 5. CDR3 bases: TGTGCCAGCAGCTTAAGCCTAGCGGGCCCCTACGAGCAGTACTTC. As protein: CASSLSLAGPYEQYF. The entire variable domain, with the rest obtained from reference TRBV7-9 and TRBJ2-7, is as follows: DTGVSQNPRHKITKRGQNVTFRCDPISEHNRLYWYRQTLGQGPEFLTYFQNEAQLEKSRLLSDRFSAERPKGSFSTLEIQRTEQGDSAMYLCASSLSLAGPYEQYFGPGTRLTVT.

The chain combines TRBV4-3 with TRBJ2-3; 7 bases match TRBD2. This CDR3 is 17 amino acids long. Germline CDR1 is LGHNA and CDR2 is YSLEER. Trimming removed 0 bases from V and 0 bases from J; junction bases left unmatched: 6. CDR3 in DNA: TGCGCCAGCAGCCAAGACCTAGCGGAGGCTAGCACAGATACGCAGTATTTT. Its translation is CASSQDLAEASTDTQYF.

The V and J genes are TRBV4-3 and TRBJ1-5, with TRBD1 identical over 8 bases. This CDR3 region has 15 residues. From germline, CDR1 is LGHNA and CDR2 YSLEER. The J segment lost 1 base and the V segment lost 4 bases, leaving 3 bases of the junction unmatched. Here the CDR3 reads CASSPDRGSNQPQHF. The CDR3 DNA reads TGCGCCAGCAGCCCCGACAGGGGAAGCAATCAGCCCCAGCATTTT.

CDR3 DNA sequence: TGTGCCAGCAGTGACCCAGGGAGGGAGCTGTTTTTT. Protein sequence: CASSDPGRELFF. The chain recombines TRBV2 with TRBJ2-2; perhaps TRBD1 as D (5 bases). Looked up from germline, CDR1 is SNHLY and CDR2 is FYNNEI. The CDR3 is 12 amino acids. The germline V and J ends were trimmed by 3 bases and 9 bases, with 8 bases remaining between them.

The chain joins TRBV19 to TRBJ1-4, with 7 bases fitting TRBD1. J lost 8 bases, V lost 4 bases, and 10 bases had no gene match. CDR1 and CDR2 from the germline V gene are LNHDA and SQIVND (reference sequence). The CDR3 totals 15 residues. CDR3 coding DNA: TGTGCCAGTAGTAGCCTACAGGGGCCCCAGGAAAAACTGTTTTTT. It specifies CASSSLQGPQEKLFF.

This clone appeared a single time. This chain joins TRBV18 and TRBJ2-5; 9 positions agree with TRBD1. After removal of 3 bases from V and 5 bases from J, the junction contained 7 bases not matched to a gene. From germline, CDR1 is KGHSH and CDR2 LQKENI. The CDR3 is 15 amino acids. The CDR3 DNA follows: TGTGCCAGCTCACCGCCGGGACAGGGAAGGGAGACCCAGTACTTC. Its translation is CASSPPGQGRETQYF.

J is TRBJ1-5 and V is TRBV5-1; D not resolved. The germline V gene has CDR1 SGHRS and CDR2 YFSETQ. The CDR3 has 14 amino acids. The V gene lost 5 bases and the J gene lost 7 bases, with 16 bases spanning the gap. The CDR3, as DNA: TGCGCCAGCAGTCTTAGTTGGGAGGGCCAGCCCCAGCATTTT. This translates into CASSLSWEGQPQHF. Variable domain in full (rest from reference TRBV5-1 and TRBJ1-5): KAGVTQTPRYLIKTRGQQVTLSCSPISGHRSVSWYQQTPGQGLQFLFEYFSETQRNKGNFPGRFSGRQFSNSRSEMNVSTLELGDSALYLCASSLSWEGQPQHFGDGTRLSIL.

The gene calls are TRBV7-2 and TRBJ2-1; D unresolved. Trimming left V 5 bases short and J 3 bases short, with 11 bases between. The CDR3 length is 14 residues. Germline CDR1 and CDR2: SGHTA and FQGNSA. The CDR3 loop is CASSPRLNYNEQFF. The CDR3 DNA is TGTGCCAGCAGCCCAAGACTCAACTACAATGAGCAGTTCTTC.

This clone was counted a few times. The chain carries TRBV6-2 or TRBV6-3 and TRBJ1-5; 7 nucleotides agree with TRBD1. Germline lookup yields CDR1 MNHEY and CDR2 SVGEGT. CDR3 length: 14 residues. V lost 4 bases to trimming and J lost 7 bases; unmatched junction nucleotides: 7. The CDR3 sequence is CASSSKGAWQPQHF. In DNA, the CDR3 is TGTGCCAGCAGTTCTAAGGGGGCTTGGCAGCCCCAGCATTTT.

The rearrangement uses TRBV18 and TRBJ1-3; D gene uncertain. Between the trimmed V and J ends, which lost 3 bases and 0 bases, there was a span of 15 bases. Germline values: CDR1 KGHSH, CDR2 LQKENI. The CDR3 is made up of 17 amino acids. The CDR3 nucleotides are TGTGCCAGCTCACCGTTCCTACCCGAGGGCTCTGGAAACACCATATATTTT. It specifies CASSPFLPEGSGNTIYF.

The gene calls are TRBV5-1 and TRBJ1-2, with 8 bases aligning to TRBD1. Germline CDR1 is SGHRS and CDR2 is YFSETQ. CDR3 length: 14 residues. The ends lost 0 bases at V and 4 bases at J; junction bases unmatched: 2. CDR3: CASSLGQGIYGYTF. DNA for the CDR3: TGCGCCAGCAGCTTGGGACAGGGGATCTATGGCTACACCTTC. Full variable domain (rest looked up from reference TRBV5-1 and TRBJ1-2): KAGVTQTPRYLIKTRGQQVTLSCSPISGHRSVSWYQQTPGQGLQFLFEYFSETQRNKGNFPGRFSGRQFSNSRSEMNVSTLELGDSALYLCASSLGQGIYGYTFGSGTRLTVV.

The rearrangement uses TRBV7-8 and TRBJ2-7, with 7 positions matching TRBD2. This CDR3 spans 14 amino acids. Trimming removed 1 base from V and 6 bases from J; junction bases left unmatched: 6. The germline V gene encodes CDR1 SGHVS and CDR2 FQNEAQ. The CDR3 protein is CASSLGLAAAEQYF. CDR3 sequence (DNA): TGTGCCAGCAGCTTAGGGCTAGCGGCAGCCGAGCAGTACTTC.

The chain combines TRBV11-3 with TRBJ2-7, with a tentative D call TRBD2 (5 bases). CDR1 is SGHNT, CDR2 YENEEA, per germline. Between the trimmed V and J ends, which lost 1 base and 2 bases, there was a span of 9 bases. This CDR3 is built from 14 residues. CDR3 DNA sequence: TGTGCCAGCAGCTTAGGAGGGCCAGCCTACGAGCAGTACTTC. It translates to CASSLGGPAYEQYF.

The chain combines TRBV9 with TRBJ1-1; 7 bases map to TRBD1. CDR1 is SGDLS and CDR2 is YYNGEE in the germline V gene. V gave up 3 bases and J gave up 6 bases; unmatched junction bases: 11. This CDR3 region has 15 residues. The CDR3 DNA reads TGTGCCAGCAGCGCCTCCGACAGGGCATTCGCTGAAGCTTTCTTT. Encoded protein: CASSASDRAFAEAFF.

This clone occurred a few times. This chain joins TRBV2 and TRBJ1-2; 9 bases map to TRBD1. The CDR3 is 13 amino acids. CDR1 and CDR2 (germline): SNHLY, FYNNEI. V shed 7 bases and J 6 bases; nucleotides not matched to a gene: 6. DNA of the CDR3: TGTGCCAGCATCCAGGACAGGGGAGATGGCTACACCTTC. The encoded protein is CASIQDRGDGYTF.

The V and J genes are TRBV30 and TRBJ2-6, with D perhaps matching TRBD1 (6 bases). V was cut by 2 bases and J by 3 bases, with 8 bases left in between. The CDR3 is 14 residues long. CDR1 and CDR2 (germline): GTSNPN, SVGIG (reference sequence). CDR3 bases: TGTGCCTGGAGTACAGGGTTTGGGGCCAACGTCCTGACTTTC. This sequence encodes CAWSTGFGANVLTF.

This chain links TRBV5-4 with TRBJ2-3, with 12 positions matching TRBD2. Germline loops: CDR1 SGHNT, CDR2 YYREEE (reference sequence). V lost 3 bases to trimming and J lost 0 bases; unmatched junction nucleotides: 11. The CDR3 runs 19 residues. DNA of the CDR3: TGTGCCAGCAGCTCGCAACCGGGACTAGCGGGTTCTAGCACAGATACGCAGTATTTT. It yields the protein CASSSQPGLAGSSTDTQYF.

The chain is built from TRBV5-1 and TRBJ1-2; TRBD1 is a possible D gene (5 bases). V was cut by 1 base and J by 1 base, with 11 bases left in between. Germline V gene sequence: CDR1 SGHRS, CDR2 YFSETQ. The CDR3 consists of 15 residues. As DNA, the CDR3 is TGCGCCAGCAGCTTGTTAACAGGCGATAACTATGGCTACACCTTC. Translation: CASSLLTGDNYGYTF.

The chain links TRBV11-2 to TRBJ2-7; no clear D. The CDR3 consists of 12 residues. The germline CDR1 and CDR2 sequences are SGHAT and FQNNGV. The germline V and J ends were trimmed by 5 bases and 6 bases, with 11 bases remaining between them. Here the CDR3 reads CASSLTGSEQYF. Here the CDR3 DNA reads TGTGCCAGCAGCCTGACTGGGTCCGAGCAGTACTTC.

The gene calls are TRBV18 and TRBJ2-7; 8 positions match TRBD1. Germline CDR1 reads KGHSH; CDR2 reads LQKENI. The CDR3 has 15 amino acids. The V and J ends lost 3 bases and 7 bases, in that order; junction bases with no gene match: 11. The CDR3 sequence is CASSPPTGAEIEQYF. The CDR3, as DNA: TGTGCCAGCTCACCTCCGACAGGGGCCGAAATAGAGCAGTACTTC.

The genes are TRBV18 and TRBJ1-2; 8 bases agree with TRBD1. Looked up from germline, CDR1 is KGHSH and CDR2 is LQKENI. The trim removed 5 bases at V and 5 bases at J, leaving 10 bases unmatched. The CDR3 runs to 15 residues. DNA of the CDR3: TGTGCCAGCTCAGAAAAGGGGACAGGCTCATATGGCTACACCTTC. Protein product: CASSEKGTGSYGYTF.

The CDR3 loop reads CASRREGADGYTF. DNA for the CDR3: TGTGCCAGCCGCCGGGAGGGGGCGGATGGCTACACCTTC. The chain recombines TRBV12-3 or TRBV12-4 with TRBJ1-2; TRBD1 matches 7 bases. J lost 6 bases, V lost 8 bases, and 9 bases had no gene match. The CDR3 contains 13 residues.

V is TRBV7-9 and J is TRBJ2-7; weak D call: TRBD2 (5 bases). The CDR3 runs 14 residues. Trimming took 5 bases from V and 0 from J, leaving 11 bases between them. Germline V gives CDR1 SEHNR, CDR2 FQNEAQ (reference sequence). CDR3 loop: CASSRGQVSYEQYF. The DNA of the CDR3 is TGTGCCAGCAGCCGGGGTCAGGTCTCCTACGAGCAGTACTTC.

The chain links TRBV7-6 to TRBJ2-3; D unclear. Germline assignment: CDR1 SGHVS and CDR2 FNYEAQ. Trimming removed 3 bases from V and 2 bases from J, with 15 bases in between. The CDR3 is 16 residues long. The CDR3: CASSFSGYLNTDTQYF. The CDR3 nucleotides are TGTGCCAGCAGCTTCTCGGGTTACCTTAACACAGATACGCAGTATTTT.

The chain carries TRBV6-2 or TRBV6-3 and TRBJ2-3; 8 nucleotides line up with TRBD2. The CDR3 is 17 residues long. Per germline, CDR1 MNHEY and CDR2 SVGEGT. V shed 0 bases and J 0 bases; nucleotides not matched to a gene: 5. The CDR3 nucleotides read TGTGCCAGCAGTTACTCCCGGGTAGCGGGGAGCACAGATACGCAGTATTTT. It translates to CASSYSRVAGSTDTQYF.

The CDR3 protein is CASSLGGQGNAPLHF. In DNA, the CDR3 is TGTGCCAGCAGCTTAGGGGGGCAGGGGAACGCACCCCTCCACTTT. This chain connects TRBV7-9 to TRBJ1-6; weak D call: TRBD1 (6 bases). V lost 1 base, J lost 11 bases, and 15 bases lay in between. The CDR3 spans 15 residues. From germline, CDR1 is SEHNR and CDR2 FQNEAQ (reference sequence).

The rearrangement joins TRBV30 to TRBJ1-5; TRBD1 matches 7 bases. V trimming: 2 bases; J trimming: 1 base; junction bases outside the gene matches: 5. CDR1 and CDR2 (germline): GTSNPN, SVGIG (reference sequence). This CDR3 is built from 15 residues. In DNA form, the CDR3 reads TGTGCCTGGAGTCCCCCAGGGGGAAGCAATCAGCCCCAGCATTTT. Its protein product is CAWSPPGGSNQPQHF.

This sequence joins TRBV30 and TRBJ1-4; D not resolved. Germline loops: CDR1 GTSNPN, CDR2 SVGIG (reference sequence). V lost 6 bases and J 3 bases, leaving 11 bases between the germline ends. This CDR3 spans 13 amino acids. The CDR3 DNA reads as TGTGCCTGTGGTCCGGGGTCTAATGAAAAACTGTTTTTT. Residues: CACGPGSNEKLFF.